These 13 T cell receptor beta chains originate from one sample sequenced in a study of T cells in Graves' hyperthyroidism and ophthalmopathy. What was amplified from RNA transcripts were TCR beta CDR3 regions. The HTBI set primed first-round TCR CDR3 RT-PCR. One entry per CDR3 protein results from TCRdb running MiXCR on the multiplex PCR reads. The sample lists hundreds of thousands of distinct CDR3 sequences; approximately 16% were seen once. Sequencing was carried out using blood. All receptors derive from a woman in her late teens or twenties with Graves' ophthalmopathy.

This chain links TRBV11-2 with TRBJ1-6, with 7 bases fitting TRBD1. Unmatched junction bases numbered 4, after V lost 4 bases and J lost 7 bases. This CDR3 is 14 amino acids long. Germline CDR1 and CDR2: SGHAT and FQNNGV. CDR3 protein: CASSWAGGNSPLHF. CDR3 nucleotides: TGTGCCAGCAGCTGGGCAGGGGGAAATTCACCCCTCCACTTT.

This clonotype was seen many times. The chain links TRBV20-1 to TRBJ2-2; 11 bases agree with TRBD2. The CDR3 is 16 amino acids. Germline CDR1 and CDR2: DFQATT and SNEGSKA (reference sequence). J gave up 3 bases and V 1 base, and 4 bases lay outside the gene matches. CDR3 in amino acids: CSARGTSGGDTGELFF. The CDR3 bases are TGCAGTGCTAGAGGAACTAGCGGGGGAGACACCGGGGAGCTGTTTTTT.

This clonotype was counted many times. This chain uses TRBV7-9 with TRBJ2-5, with 9 nucleotides matching TRBD1. The germline CDR1 and CDR2 sequences are SEHNR and FQNEAQ (reference sequence). The CDR3 is 15 amino acids. Unmatched junction bases numbered 4, after V lost 5 bases and J lost 0 bases. The CDR3 coding sequence is TGTGCCAGCAGCGTGGGACAGGGCTACCAAGAGACCCAGTACTTC. This codes for CASSVGQGYQETQYF.

Many counts were recorded for this clonotype. The chain uses TRBV29-1 and TRBJ1-2, with D perhaps matching TRBD1 (6 bases). Trimming removed 4 bases from V and 6 bases from J, with 15 bases in between. Germline loops: CDR1 SQVTM, CDR2 ANQGSEA. The CDR3 runs 13 residues. CDR3 protein: CSVGYRGQNGYTF. CDR3 coding DNA: TGCAGCGTTGGGTATAGGGGACAAAATGGCTACACCTTC.

This clonotype occurred many times. V gene TRBV2 combines with J gene TRBJ2-3, with 10 bases fitting TRBD1. The CDR3 is made up of 13 amino acids. V lost 10 bases to trimming and J lost 4 bases; unmatched junction nucleotides: 5. Germline CDR1 is SNHLY and CDR2 is FYNNEI. The CDR3 bases are TGTGCCATTGGGACAGGGGCGGCAGATACGCAGTATTTT. This sequence encodes CAIGTGAADTQYF. Looking up the rest from reference TRBV2 and TRBJ2-3 gives the full variable domain: EPEVTQTPSHQVTQMGQEVILRCVPISNHLYFYWYRQILGQKVEFLVSFYNNEISEKSEIFDDQFSVERPDGSNFTLKIRSTKLEDSAMYFCAIGTGAADTQYFGPGTRLTVL.

Comments on this clonotype: One base away lies a much larger clone, so this may be a sequencing read error. V gene TRBV5-5 combines with J gene TRBJ1-2; perhaps TRBD1 as D (5 bases). Germline CDR1 reads SGHKS; CDR2 reads YYEKEE (reference sequence). CDR3 length equals 15 residues. The CDR3 sequence: CASSPQAGDYYDYTF. The DNA for the CDR3 is TGTGCCAGCAGCCCGCAGGCGGGGGATTACTATGACTACACCTTC.

The chain is built from TRBV28 and TRBJ1-1; 8 nucleotides agree with TRBD1. The CDR3 is 15 residues long. Trimming cost V 6 bases and J 1 base; bases outside gene matches: 7. CDR1 and CDR2 (germline): MDHEN, SYDVKM. CDR3 residues: CASRDGTGSNTEAFF. DNA for the CDR3: TGTGCCAGCAGAGACGGGACAGGATCGAACACTGAAGCTTTCTTT.

At least ten counts were recorded for this clonotype. The genes are TRBV28 and TRBJ1-1; a possible D gene is TRBD1 (6 bases). Germline CDR1 is MDHEN and CDR2 is SYDVKM. The CDR3 is 15 residues long. Trimming shortened V by 4 bases and J by 4 bases, and 16 bases separated the two germline ends. CDR3 sequence reads: CASSSLSQGGTEAFF. The DNA for the CDR3 is TGTGCCAGCAGTTCTCTGTCACAGGGAGGCACTGAAGCTTTCTTT.

This clonotype occurred many times. The chain combines TRBV6-5 with TRBJ2-7; TRBD1 matches at 7 bases. Germline V lookup: CDR1 MNHEY, CDR2 SVGAGI. The CDR3 length is 15 residues. The V gene end was trimmed by 2 bases and the J gene end by 1 base; junction bases not matched to a gene: 5. CDR3 region: CASSYRQGQSYEQYF. CDR3 bases: TGTGCCAGCAGTTACAGACAGGGCCAATCCTACGAGCAGTACTTC.

Of note for this clonotype: This may be a read error, as it is one base from a much larger clone. V gene TRBV3-1 combines with J gene TRBJ1-4; 7 bases map to TRBD1. The CDR3 spans 16 residues. The germline V gene has CDR1 LGHDT and CDR2 YNNKEL (reference sequence). The trim removed 4 bases at V and 4 bases at J, leaving 9 bases unmatched. The CDR3 nucleotides read TGTGCCAGCAGCCGATTCGATCGGGACAGTAATGAAAAACTGTTTTTT. Translated, it gives CASSRFDRDSNEKLFF.

This clonotype was recorded at least ten times. The rearrangement joins TRBV19 to TRBJ1-2; TRBD1 aligns across 9 bases. Trimming at V came to 10 bases and at J to 6 bases, leaving 3 bases not matched to a gene. The CDR3 loop spans 11 amino acids. Germline CDR1 LNHDA, CDR2 SQIVND (reference sequence). The chain's CDR3 is CATRQGDGYTF. The CDR3 DNA is TGTGCCACCCGACAGGGGGATGGCTACACCTTC.

The sample holds many counts of this clonotype. CDR3 in DNA: TGTGCCAGCAGGACAGGGCACTCCTACGAGCAGTACTTC. As protein: CASRTGHSYEQYF. The rearrangement uses TRBV28 and TRBJ2-7, with 7 nucleotides matching TRBD1. There are 13 residues in the CDR3. Losses at the gene ends were 6 bases for V and 0 bases for J; bases not matched to a gene: 2. Germline V gene sequence: CDR1 MDHEN, CDR2 SYDVKM.

This rearrangement joins TRBV9 to TRBJ1-1; D might be TRBD1 (5 bases). The CDR3 has 13 amino acids. The V gene's germline CDR1 is SGDLS and CDR2 YYNGEE. V lost 1 base and J 5 bases, leaving 9 bases between the germline ends. The CDR3 DNA reads TGTGCCAGCAGCGTACTTAAGGGGACTGAAGCTTTCTTT. Residues: CASSVLKGTEAFF. Variable domain in full (rest from reference TRBV9 and TRBJ1-1): DSGVTQTPKHLITATGQRVTLRCSPRSGDLSVYWYQQSLDQGLQFLIQYYNGEERAKGNILERFSAQQFPDLHSELNLSSLELGDSALYFCASSVLKGTEAFFGQGTRLTVV.